These 11 T cell receptor beta chains share one sample of origin, sequenced in a study of blood T cells in healthy people across ages. Primers used in a second PCR of roughly 6 to 11 cycles were a sample-barcoded 5' primer and a J-beta primer mix. TCRdb re-analysed the 5' RACE reads in MiXCR, keeping a single row per CDR3 protein. The table includes roughly 2 million distinct CDR3 sequences, about 49% detected once. Material: blood. Receptors were obtained from a woman between 40 and 50 years old in good health.

J is TRBJ2-3 and V is TRBV7-3; D is uncertain. Germline-derived CDR1 and CDR2 are SGHTA and FQGTGA. This CDR3 has 14 residues. The V and J ends lost 5 bases and 5 bases respectively, with 14 bases between them. CDR3 residues: CASSTGPVVDTQYF. Here the CDR3 DNA reads TGTGCCAGCAGCACCGGACCGGTAGTAGATACGCAGTATTTT.

The CDR3 nucleotides read TGTGCCAGCTCACCATTCAGGGTGGGGGATGAGCAGTTCTTC. It is translated as CASSPFRVGDEQFF. The chain uses TRBV18 and TRBJ2-1; D is possibly TRBD1 or TRBD2 (5 bases each). Trimming took 2 bases from V and 8 from J, leaving 13 bases between them. Germline values: CDR1 KGHSH, CDR2 LQKENI. The CDR3 is made up of 14 amino acids.

Points on this clonotype: Here the CDR3 omits its conserved ending phenylalanine or tryptophan, so a read error is the likely source. This chain links TRBV12-3 or TRBV12-4 with TRBJ2-7; 7 positions agree with TRBD1. The CDR3 is 15 residues long. The ends lost 6 bases at V and 6 bases at J; junction bases unmatched: 14. CDR3 sequence: CASRESGGMAREQYL. The CDR3 nucleotides are TGTGCCAGCAGAGAGTCAGGGGGTATGGCCCGCGAGCAGTACTTA.

V gene TRBV5-1 combines with J gene TRBJ2-7; TRBD1 matches at 9 bases. Germline loops: CDR1 SGHRS, CDR2 YFSETQ. This CDR3 has 14 amino acids. Unmatched junction bases numbered 5, after V lost 5 bases and J lost 2 bases. The CDR3 spells CASRHGQGTYEQYF. As DNA, the CDR3 is TGCGCCAGCAGGCATGGACAGGGGACCTACGAGCAGTACTTC.

The chain couples TRBV7-2 to TRBJ2-1, with unresolved D. This CDR3 has 16 amino acids. The germline V and J ends were trimmed by 5 bases and 2 bases, with 16 bases remaining between them. The germline CDR1 and CDR2 sequences are SGHTA and FQGNSA. This chain's CDR3 is CASSPSAQNTYNEQFF. In nucleotides, the CDR3 is TGTGCCAGCAGCCCTTCGGCACAAAATACCTACAATGAGCAGTTCTTC.

This sequence joins TRBV10-3 and TRBJ2-3, with 12 bases fitting TRBD2. The length of the CDR3 is 15 residues. Germline-derived CDR1 and CDR2 are ENHRY and SYGVKD. V shed 4 bases, J shed 3 bases, and the junction held 2 bases outside the gene matches. The CDR3 protein is CAISVTSGGTDTQYF. The CDR3, as DNA: TGTGCCATCAGTGTAACTAGCGGGGGGACAGATACGCAGTATTTT.

The chain couples TRBV27 to TRBJ2-5, with 7 nucleotides matching TRBD1. The CDR3 totals 16 residues. J gave up 4 bases and V 6 bases, and 14 bases lay outside the gene matches. CDR1 is MNHEY, CDR2 SMNVEV, per germline (reference sequence). CDR3 DNA sequence: TGTGCCAGCAGCATGCACAGGGGTAGTTGGTTAGAGACCCAGTACTTC. Translating gives CASSMHRGSWLETQYF.

CDR3 protein: CSAMAGTDTQYF. The CDR3 DNA reads as TGCAGTGCTATGGCTGGCACAGATACGCAGTATTTT. The chain carries TRBV20-1 and TRBJ2-3, with unresolved D. The CDR3 covers 12 residues. Germline lookup yields CDR1 DFQATT and CDR2 SNEGSKA (reference sequence). Deletions cut 4 bases from V and 1 base from J, with 6 bases between.

The rearrangement links TRBV4-3 to TRBJ1-5; D is possibly TRBD1 (6 bases). The CDR3 consists of 15 residues. From germline, CDR1 is LGHNA and CDR2 YSLEER. Trimming removed 1 base at V and 7 bases at J, with 14 bases between. The CDR3 spells CASSQVRGRRQPQHF. The CDR3 DNA sequence: TGCGCCAGCAGCCAAGTCCGGGGGCGTAGGCAGCCCCAGCATTTT.

The chain is built from TRBV3-1 and TRBJ1-2; D remains unclear. The V gene lost 7 bases and the J gene lost 10 bases, with 13 bases spanning the gap. The CDR3 is 11 amino acids. Germline V lookup: CDR1 LGHDT, CDR2 YNNKEL (reference sequence). The CDR3, as DNA: TGTGCCAGCAAGGGAAGTCCCGACTACACCTTC. Residues: CASKGSPDYTF.

This chain uses TRBV5-1 with TRBJ2-7; maybe TRBD1 (6 bases). CDR1 SGHRS and CDR2 YFSETQ come from the germline V gene. The CDR3 spans 13 residues. V gave up 4 bases and J gave up 5 bases, with 13 bases separating them. The CDR3 protein is CASSRTDLDEQYF. CDR3 nucleotides: TGCGCCAGCAGCCGGACAGACTTGGACGAGCAGTACTTC.